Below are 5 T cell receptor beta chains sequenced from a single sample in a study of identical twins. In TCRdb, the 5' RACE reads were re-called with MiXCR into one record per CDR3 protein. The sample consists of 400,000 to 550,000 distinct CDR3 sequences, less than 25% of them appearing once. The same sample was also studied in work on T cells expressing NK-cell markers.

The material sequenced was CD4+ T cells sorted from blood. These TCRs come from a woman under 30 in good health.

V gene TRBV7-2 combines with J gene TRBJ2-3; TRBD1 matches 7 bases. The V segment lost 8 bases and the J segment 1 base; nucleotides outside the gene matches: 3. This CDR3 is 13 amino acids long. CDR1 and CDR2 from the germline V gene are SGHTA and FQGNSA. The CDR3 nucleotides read TGTGCCAGCGGTCAGGGGGGCACAGATACGCAGTATTTT. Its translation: CASGQGGTDTQYF.

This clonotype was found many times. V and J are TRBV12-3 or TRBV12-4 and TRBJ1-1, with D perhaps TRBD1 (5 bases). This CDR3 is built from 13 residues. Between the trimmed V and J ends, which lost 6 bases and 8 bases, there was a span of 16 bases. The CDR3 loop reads CASSFRDGWEAFF. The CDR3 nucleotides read TGTGCCAGCAGCTTCAGGGATGGGTGGGAAGCTTTCTTT.

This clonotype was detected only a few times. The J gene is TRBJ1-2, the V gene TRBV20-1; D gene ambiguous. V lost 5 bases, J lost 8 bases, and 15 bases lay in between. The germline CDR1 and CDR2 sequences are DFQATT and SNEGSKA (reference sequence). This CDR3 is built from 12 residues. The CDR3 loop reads CSAAFIGRGYTF. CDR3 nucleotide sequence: TGCAGTGCTGCCTTCATTGGGAGAGGCTACACCTTC.

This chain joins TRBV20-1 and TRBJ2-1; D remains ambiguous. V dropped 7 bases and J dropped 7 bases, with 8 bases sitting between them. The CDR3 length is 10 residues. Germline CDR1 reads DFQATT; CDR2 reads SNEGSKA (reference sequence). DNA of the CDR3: TGCAGTGTCCGACGGAATGAGCAGTTCTTC. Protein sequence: CSVRRNEQFF.

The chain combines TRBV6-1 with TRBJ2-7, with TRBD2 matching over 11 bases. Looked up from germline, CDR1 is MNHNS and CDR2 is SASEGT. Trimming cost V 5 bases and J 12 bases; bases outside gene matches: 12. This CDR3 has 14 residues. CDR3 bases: TGTGCCAGCAGTCCCCCCCTAGCGGGAGGACCGGCGTACTTC. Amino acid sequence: CASSPPLAGGPAYF.